These 21 T cell receptor beta chains share one sample of origin, sequenced in a study of blood T cells in healthy people across ages. A second PCR of about 6 to 11 cycles used a sample-barcoded 5' primer and a J-beta primer mix. TCRdb processed the 5' RACE reads anew with MiXCR; each CDR3 protein has one entry. The sample lists fewer than 900,000 distinct CDR3 sequences, 45% to 50% occurring once. Source material: blood. Every receptor here comes from a woman aged 60-75 years in good health.

DNA of the CDR3: TGTGCCAGCAGTTTTGGAGAAGACTACGAGCAGTACTTC. Protein product: CASSFGEDYEQYF. The chain employs TRBV27 and TRBJ2-7; D is unresolved. The CDR3 is made up of 13 amino acids. Trimming pared 3 bases from V and 3 bases from J, leaving 9 bases between. Looked up from germline, CDR1 is MNHEY and CDR2 is SMNVEV (reference sequence).

This rearrangement joins TRBV4-1 to TRBJ1-1; D uncertain. Germline assignment: CDR1 MGHRA and CDR2 YSYEKL. CDR3 size: 15 residues. V gave up 4 bases and J gave up 4 bases, with 16 bases separating them. As DNA, the CDR3 is TGCGCCAGCAGCCGAGTTCACCGGGTTCCCACTGAAGCTTTCTTT. The encoded protein is CASSRVHRVPTEAFF.

The rearrangement uses TRBV11-2 and TRBJ1-2; possibly TRBD1 for D (6 bases). Germline lookup yields CDR1 SGHAT and CDR2 FQNNGV. The CDR3 consists of 15 residues. With 0 bases removed from V and 3 bases from J, the gap between germline ends came to 11 bases. The CDR3 nucleotides read TGTGCCAGCAGCTTAGAATCTCGGGGGCACTATGGCTACACCTTC. Translation gives CASSLESRGHYGYTF.

A few counts support this clonotype. The J gene is TRBJ2-5, the V gene TRBV5-1, with D unclear. V lost 3 bases and J lost 2, with 11 bases in between. The CDR3 sequence is 14 residues long. Germline V gene data show CDR1 as SGHRS and CDR2 as YFSETQ. The CDR3 DNA follows: TGCGCCAGCAGCTGGTCAAGGATGCAAGAGACCCAGTACTTC. This encodes CASSWSRMQETQYF.

The CDR3 region is CASSQDRLAESYEQYF. DNA of the CDR3: TGCGCCAGCAGCCAAGACAGACTAGCGGAGTCCTACGAGCAGTACTTC. The V call is TRBV4-1, the J call TRBJ2-7; 9 bases are a match to TRBD2. V lost 0 bases and J lost 1; bases outside the gene matches: 4. Germline loops: CDR1 MGHRA, CDR2 YSYEKL. CDR3 length: 16 amino acids.

The chain links TRBV27 to TRBJ2-7, with D maybe TRBD2 (6 bases). The J call may not be correct, given that the DNA end is closer to TRBJ2-4. Germline-derived CDR1 and CDR2 are MNHEY and SMNVEV (reference sequence). The CDR3 length is 13 residues. CDR3 sequence (DNA): TGTGCCAGCAGTTTAAGGAGGGAGGTCATTCAGTACTTC. Protein sequence: CASSLRREVIQYF.

Written as DNA, the CDR3 is TGTGCCAGCAGTTTACTGGGTTCACCCCTCCACTTT. Its translation is CASSLLGSPLHF. The V call is TRBV27, the J call TRBJ1-6, with unresolved D. The CDR3 sequence is 12 residues long. Germline-derived CDR1 and CDR2 are MNHEY and SMNVEV (reference sequence). V was trimmed by 2 bases and J by 9 bases, leaving 5 bases between them.

This clonotype was counted between two and nine times. The chain uses TRBV24-1 and TRBJ2-3; D might be TRBD1 (6 bases). Germline lookup yields CDR1 KGHDR and CDR2 SFDVKD. Trimming left V 3 bases short and J 0 bases short, with 18 bases between. This CDR3 contains 18 residues. CDR3 residues: CATSDAPGERTSTDTQYF. The CDR3 coding sequence is TGTGCCACCAGTGATGCACCAGGGGAGCGGACTAGCACAGATACGCAGTATTTT.

The genes are TRBV9 and TRBJ2-1; 10 bases are a match to TRBD2. The CDR3 consists of 17 residues. The germline V gene encodes CDR1 SGDLS and CDR2 YYNGEE. V lost 0 bases to trimming and J lost 4 bases; unmatched junction nucleotides: 7. The CDR3 sequence is CASSVVSGRRNYNEQFF. Here the CDR3 DNA reads TGTGCCAGCAGCGTAGTTAGCGGGAGGAGGAATTACAATGAGCAGTTCTTC.

A note on this clonotype: A read error may account for a junction end that differs from germline. V usage is TRBV20-1 and J usage is TRBJ2-3, with 7 positions matching TRBD2. CDR3 length: 14 amino acids. Germline assignment: CDR1 DFQATT and CDR2 SNEGSKA (reference sequence). DNA of the CDR3: TGCGGTGCTAGGGTAGCGGGTTCGAGGGATACGCAGTATTTT. Its translation is CGARVAGSRDTQYF.

A few counts support this clonotype. The V gene is TRBV12-3 or TRBV12-4, the J gene TRBJ2-3; 8 bases match TRBD2. The CDR3 runs 17 residues. After removal of 1 base from V and 2 bases from J, the junction contained 8 bases not matched to a gene. The CDR3 reads CASSLGSSGLVTDTQYF. CDR3 DNA: TGTGCCAGCAGTTTAGGTTCTAGCGGGTTAGTCACAGATACGCAGTATTTT.

Here the CDR3 DNA reads TGCGACGAGTCCCCCTATAGCAATCAGCCCCAGCATTTT. This encodes CDESPYSNQPQHF. The rearrangement uses TRBV29-1 and TRBJ1-5; D call uncertain. Germline values: CDR1 SQVTM, CDR2 ANQGSEA. The CDR3 runs 13 residues.

This chain links TRBV5-1 with TRBJ1-2; D remains ambiguous. The CDR3 spans 14 residues. CDR1 and CDR2 (germline): SGHRS, YFSETQ. Between the trimmed V and J ends, which lost 5 bases and 5 bases, there was a span of 16 bases. CDR3: CASSFHDGLYGYTF. The CDR3 bases are TGCGCCAGCAGTTTCCACGACGGCCTATATGGCTACACCTTC.

The chain couples TRBV4-3 to TRBJ1-2; D is ambiguous. The germline CDR1 and CDR2 sequences are LGHNA and YSLEER. The CDR3 extends over 14 amino acids. V gave up 0 bases and J gave up 4 bases, with 9 bases separating them. The CDR3 DNA reads TGCGCCAGCAGCCAAGAATGGGGTGCCTATGGCTACACCTTC. Translating it yields CASSQEWGAYGYTF.

This clonotype was recorded at least ten times. This chain connects TRBV11-2 to TRBJ2-3, with 10 bases identical to TRBD1. The ends lost 5 bases at V and 2 bases at J; junction bases unmatched: 7. The germline V gene encodes CDR1 SGHAT and CDR2 FQNNGV. CDR3 length: 16 residues. DNA of the CDR3: TGTGCCAGCAGCAGAGTCGGGACAGGGGTCACAGATACGCAGTATTTT. It is translated as CASSRVGTGVTDTQYF.

This clonotype was recorded a few times. The chain carries TRBV20-1 and TRBJ2-1; 9 bases fit TRBD1. The CDR3 runs to 14 residues. V lost 7 bases, J lost 5 bases, and 9 bases stayed unmatched. CDR1 and CDR2 from the germline V gene are DFQATT and SNEGSKA (reference sequence). The CDR3 DNA reads TGCAGTGTTTGGGACAGGGAGGAAAACAATGAGCAGTTCTTC. This gives the protein CSVWDREENNEQFF.

V and J are TRBV20-1 and TRBJ2-7, with D perhaps matching TRBD2 (5 bases). Trimming took off 1 base at V and 0 bases at J, with 10 bases between the two ends. Germline CDR1 is DFQATT and CDR2 is SNEGSKA (reference sequence). This CDR3 region has 14 residues. The CDR3 DNA is TGCAGTGCTAGAGCCAGCGGCAGCTCCTACGAGCAGTACTTC. This encodes CSARASGSSYEQYF.

This clonotype showed up many times. The gene calls are TRBV3-1 and TRBJ2-7; 7 nucleotides match TRBD1. The germline gives CDR1 LGHDT, CDR2 YNNKEL (reference sequence). V gave up 4 bases and J gave up 5 bases; unmatched junction bases: 5. CDR3 size: 13 residues. CDR3 in amino acids: CASSRPTGNEQYF. The CDR3 region has the DNA TGTGCCAGCAGCCGCCCGACAGGGAACGAGCAGTACTTC.

The rearrangement links TRBV20-1 to TRBJ2-3; 7 bases match TRBD2. CDR3 length equals 16 residues. Germline V gives CDR1 DFQATT, CDR2 SNEGSKA (reference sequence). The J segment lost 2 bases and the V segment lost 0 bases, leaving 8 bases of the junction unmatched. The DNA for the CDR3 is TGCAGTGCTAGAGAGGCCCTAGCGGAGATCACAGATACGCAGTATTTT. Its translation: CSAREALAEITDTQYF.

This chain joins TRBV6-2 or TRBV6-3 and TRBJ1-1; TRBD1 is a possible D gene (6 bases). Germline V gives CDR1 MNHEY, CDR2 SVGEGT. V was trimmed by 5 bases and J by 3 bases, leaving 13 bases between them. CDR3 length: 14 amino acids. DNA of the CDR3: TGTGCCAGCAGTCGAAGGACAGCTTACACTGAAGCTTTCTTT. This encodes CASSRRTAYTEAFF.

This clonotype has just a few counts. The chain combines TRBV5-1 with TRBJ2-5, with D maybe TRBD1 (5 bases). V gave up 4 bases and J gave up 2 bases, with 12 bases separating them. The CDR3 runs to 14 residues. The germline gives CDR1 SGHRS, CDR2 YFSETQ. The CDR3 DNA follows: TGCGCCAGCAGCAGTAGACAGATACAAGAGACCCAGTACTTC. It translates to CASSSRQIQETQYF. The complete variable domain, with remaining parts taken from reference TRBV5-1 and TRBJ2-5, reads KAGVTQTPRYLIKTRGQQVTLSCSPISGHRSVSWYQQTPGQGLQFLFEYFSETQRNKGNFPGRFSGRQFSNSRSEMNVSTLELGDSALYLCASSSRQIQETQYFGPGTRLLVL.